One sample yielded the 28 T cell receptor beta chains listed below, sequenced in a study of blood T cells in healthy people across ages. Combining a sample-barcoded 5' primer with a J-beta primer mix, a second PCR ran for 7 to 11 cycles. MiXCR, applied by TCRdb to the 5' RACE reads, yields one record per CDR3 protein. Among around 1,700,000 distinct CDR3 sequences listed, 28% were seen once. Sequenced input: blood. These receptors came from a woman aged 25 to 39 in good health.

V gene TRBV19 combines with J gene TRBJ2-7; the match to TRBD2 covers 7 bases. CDR3 size: 15 residues. Losses at the gene ends were 6 bases for V and 2 bases for J; bases not matched to a gene: 10. The V gene's germline CDR1 is LNHDA and CDR2 SQIVND (reference sequence). The CDR3 protein is CASRTAGTNAYEQYF. In DNA form, the CDR3 reads TGTGCCAGTAGGACCGCCGGGACTAACGCCTACGAGCAGTACTTC.

CDR3 nucleotide sequence: TGTGCCAGCAGCATCCAGCCATTAGGGCCGGGGACGCAGTATTTT. As protein: CASSIQPLGPGTQYF. The chain uses TRBV7-8 and TRBJ2-3; D may be TRBD2 (5 bases). V dropped 5 bases and J dropped 9 bases, with 21 bases sitting between them. The CDR3 is 15 amino acids. CDR1 is SGHVS and CDR2 is FQNEAQ in the germline V gene.

In its sample, this clonotype was seen a few times. The chain employs TRBV4-1 and TRBJ2-5, with 10 bases fitting TRBD2. V shed 2 bases, J shed 11 bases, and the junction held 11 bases outside the gene matches. The length of the CDR3 is 15 residues. Germline CDR1 reads MGHRA; CDR2 reads YSYEKL. The DNA for the CDR3 is TGCGCCAGCAGCCAACAAGAGGGTACTAGCGGGACTCAGTACTTC. It encodes CASSQQEGTSGTQYF.

A note on this clonotype: Germline and junction disagree at one end, which may indicate a read error. V is TRBV12-3 or TRBV12-4 and J is TRBJ1-6; D is undetermined. The CDR3 sequence is 15 residues long. CDR3 protein: CASTTLARSNPPLHF. In DNA, the CDR3 is TGTGCCAGCACCACCCTGGCGCGTAGTAATCCACCCCTCCACTTT.

As to this clonotype: A much larger clone differs from this one at a single base, so this may be a read error. The V call is TRBV9, the J call TRBJ2-3; perhaps TRBD2 as D (6 bases). Germline lookup yields CDR1 SGDLS and CDR2 YYNGEE. This CDR3 contains 14 residues. CDR3 nucleotides: TGTGCCAGCAGTGGCGGGGCCCCCACATATACGCAGTATTTT. This encodes CASSGGAPTYTQYF.

In its sample, this clonotype was seen many times. The chain combines TRBV27 with TRBJ2-7; 12 nucleotides agree with TRBD1. V was clipped by 4 bases and J by 2 bases; unmatched bases: 9. Germline loops: CDR1 MNHEY, CDR2 SMNVEV (reference sequence). The CDR3 contains 17 residues. The CDR3, as DNA: TGTGCCAGCAGTTGGGGACAGGGGGCATCCGGACCCTACGAGCAGTACTTC. Amino acid sequence: CASSWGQGASGPYEQYF.

This clonotype was seen many times. The chain is built from TRBV27 and TRBJ2-1; no definite D call. Per germline, CDR1 MNHEY and CDR2 SMNVEV (reference sequence). The V end lost 3 bases, the J end lost 8 bases, and 11 bases lay between the germline ends. The CDR3 is 13 amino acids. The CDR3 protein is CASSFARWDEQFF. In DNA, the CDR3 is TGTGCCAGCAGTTTTGCCAGATGGGATGAGCAGTTCTTC.

Ten or more counts support this clonotype. The chain recombines TRBV28 with TRBJ2-5; D remains ambiguous. The CDR3 totals 13 residues. The V gene lost 2 bases and the J gene lost 1 base, with 5 bases spanning the gap. Germline CDR1 is MDHEN and CDR2 is SYDVKM. The CDR3 protein is CASSLQTQETQYF. The DNA of the CDR3 is TGTGCCAGCAGTTTACAGACCCAAGAGACCCAGTACTTC.

The rearrangement uses TRBV5-5 and TRBJ2-1, with 16 bases fitting TRBD2. Per the germline V gene, CDR1 is SGHKS and CDR2 is YYEKEE (reference sequence). The trim removed 2 bases at V and 6 bases at J, leaving 5 bases unmatched. This CDR3 is 17 amino acids long. The CDR3 is CASSLKGTSGGVNEQFF. As DNA, the CDR3 is TGTGCCAGCAGCTTAAAAGGGACTAGCGGGGGGGTCAATGAGCAGTTCTTC.

This clonotype has a count of ten or more. The chain recombines TRBV29-1 with TRBJ2-7, with D perhaps TRBD2 (5 bases). Germline CDR1 SQVTM, CDR2 ANQGSEA. The CDR3 is made up of 10 amino acids. V was trimmed by 4 bases and J by 7 bases, leaving 8 bases between them. The CDR3 loop reads CSVGGKEQYF. Here the CDR3 DNA reads TGCAGCGTTGGAGGGAAGGAGCAGTACTTC.

This clonotype was observed many times. The chain is built from TRBV7-2 and TRBJ2-3, with 15 nucleotides matching TRBD2. The CDR3 length is 17 residues. With 5 bases clipped from V and 4 bases from J, the junction kept 7 bases outside the gene matches. Per germline, CDR1 SGHTA and CDR2 FQGNSA. For the CDR3, the DNA is TGTGCCAGCAGCCGCCGGACTAGCGGGGGGGCTGCAGATACGCAGTATTTT. This translates into CASSRRTSGGAADTQYF.

The chain carries TRBV4-1 and TRBJ1-1; D remains unclear. This CDR3 contains 14 residues. The germline gives CDR1 MGHRA, CDR2 YSYEKL. V was trimmed by 3 bases and J by 2 bases, leaving 10 bases between them. The CDR3 nucleotides are TGCGCCAGCAGCCAGACCCTGGGAAACACTGAAGCTTTCTTT. Residues: CASSQTLGNTEAFF.

V gene TRBV28 combines with J gene TRBJ1-5, with D perhaps TRBD1 (6 bases). The CDR3 spans 15 residues. V lost 6 bases and J lost 6, with 18 bases in between. The V gene's germline CDR1 is MDHEN and CDR2 SYDVKM. Here the CDR3 DNA reads TGTGCCAGCAGCCTCCGAGACAGGCGTTTTCAGCCCCAGCATTTT. It specifies CASSLRDRRFQPQHF. The whole variable domain, remainder taken from reference TRBV28 and TRBJ1-5, is DVKVTQSSRYLVKRTGEKVFLECVQDMDHENMFWYRQDPGLGLRLIYFSYDVKMKEKGDIPEGYSVSREKKERFSLILESASTNQTSMYLCASSLRDRRFQPQHFGDGTRLSIL.

This clonotype was counted at least ten times. The CDR3 protein is CSVAGGSEDTQYF. In DNA form, the CDR3 reads TGCAGCGTTGCGGGCGGGAGTGAAGATACGCAGTATTTT. V is TRBV29-1 and J is TRBJ2-3, with 7 bases aligning to TRBD2. Trimming at V came to 4 bases and at J to 5 bases, leaving 6 bases not matched to a gene. Germline CDR1 SQVTM, CDR2 ANQGSEA. The CDR3 is made up of 13 amino acids.

The chain uses TRBV12-3 or TRBV12-4 and TRBJ2-5; weak D call: TRBD1 (6 bases). The V gene lost 8 bases and the J gene lost 13 bases, with 17 bases spanning the gap. The CDR3 totals 11 residues. The CDR3 loop is CASQGSYERYF. In DNA form, the CDR3 reads TGTGCCAGCCAGGGGAGCTACGAGCGGTACTTC.

J is TRBJ2-1 and V is TRBV7-9; a weak D match, TRBD2 (6 bases). The CDR3 is made up of 17 amino acids. Germline lookup yields CDR1 SEHNR and CDR2 FQNEAQ (reference sequence). Trimming stripped 5 bases from V and 1 base from J, with 18 bases between. CDR3 DNA sequence: TGTGCCAGCAGCACACTAGCTGGAACCCCATCCTACAATGAGCAGTTCTTC. Encoded protein: CASSTLAGTPSYNEQFF.

This clonotype was recorded at least ten times. J is TRBJ2-5 and V is TRBV20-1; D is ambiguous. V dropped 6 bases and J dropped 2 bases, with 22 bases sitting between them. CDR1 is DFQATT, CDR2 SNEGSKA, per germline (reference sequence). The CDR3 consists of 16 residues. CDR3 in DNA: TGCAGTGCCAGTGTGACCGCCGCTAGGTTACAAGAGACCCAGTACTTC. Protein sequence: CSASVTAARLQETQYF.

This clonotype was picked up many times. This chain uses TRBV10-3 with TRBJ1-2; 8 bases align to TRBD1. This CDR3 region has 15 residues. Per the germline V gene, CDR1 is ENHRY and CDR2 is SYGVKD. The V segment lost 2 bases and the J segment 0 bases; nucleotides outside the gene matches: 2. This CDR3 reads CAISEGQGANYGYTF. Written as DNA, the CDR3 is TGTGCCATCAGTGAGGGACAGGGAGCTAACTATGGCTACACCTTC.

This clonotype was observed a handful of times. The chain recombines TRBV2 with TRBJ1-1; D perhaps matches TRBD1 (6 bases). Looked up from germline, CDR1 is SNHLY and CDR2 is FYNNEI. Trimming pared 6 bases from V and 0 bases from J, leaving 11 bases between. CDR3 length: 14 amino acids. CDR3 nucleotides: TGTGCCAGCAGGATACAGGGAGTGAACACTGAAGCTTTCTTT. Its translation: CASRIQGVNTEAFF. The full variable domain, in which reference TRBV2 and TRBJ1-1 provide the parts outside the CDR3, is EPEVTQTPSHQVTQMGQEVILRCVPISNHLYFYWYRQILGQKVEFLVSFYNNEISEKSEIFDDQFSVERPDGSNFTLKIRSTKLEDSAMYFCASRIQGVNTEAFFGQGTRLTVV.

This clonotype has a count of ten or more. The chain combines TRBV28 with TRBJ2-5; D remains ambiguous. V shed 4 bases and J shed 3 bases, with 9 bases lying between them. Germline V CDR1 and CDR2: MDHEN, SYDVKM. The CDR3 runs 13 residues. The CDR3, as DNA: TGTGCCAGCAGTTCTAACCGAAAAGAGACCCAGTACTTC. It codes for CASSSNRKETQYF.

A few counts support this clonotype. The chain couples TRBV27 to TRBJ2-1; 7 bases line up with TRBD2. Trimming at V came to 6 bases and at J to 5 bases, leaving 10 bases not matched to a gene. Germline loops: CDR1 MNHEY, CDR2 SMNVEV (reference sequence). The CDR3 spans 15 residues. DNA of the CDR3: TGTGCCAGCAGCCGGATAAGCGGGATCAACAATGAGCAGTTCTTC. Protein sequence: CASSRISGINNEQFF.

This clonotype was seen repeatedly, ten times or more. The CDR3 DNA follows: TGCGCCACCAAACCTATAGCGGGGGTCACAGATACGCAGTATTTT. Protein: CATKPIAGVTDTQYF. The chain uses TRBV5-1 and TRBJ2-3; TRBD2 agrees at 9 bases. Trimming took 9 bases from V and 2 from J; bases not matched to a gene: 10. CDR1 and CDR2 (germline): SGHRS, YFSETQ. This CDR3 spans 15 amino acids.

As regards this clonotype: A clone one base away is much larger, so this may be a read error. This chain links TRBV7-8 with TRBJ1-1; D not certain. Trimming removed 5 bases from V and 6 bases from J, with 13 bases in between. The CDR3 consists of 13 residues. Germline loops: CDR1 SGHVS, CDR2 FQNEAQ. The CDR3 DNA is TGTGCCAGCAGCCCAGGACTTAACGCTGAAGCTTTCTTT. As protein: CASSPGLNAEAFF.

In its sample, this clonotype was seen many times. The gene calls are TRBV12-3 or TRBV12-4 and TRBJ2-7; D is possibly TRBD1 (6 bases). The CDR3 has 14 residues. With 3 bases removed from V and 4 bases from J, the gap between germline ends came to 13 bases. CDR3 nucleotides: TGTGCCAGCAGTTTCTGGGACACCTCTTACGAGCAGTACTTC. Protein sequence: CASSFWDTSYEQYF.

The chain couples TRBV12-3 or TRBV12-4 to TRBJ1-2, with a possible D match to TRBD1 (6 bases). The CDR3 has 12 residues. V gave up 6 bases and J gave up 8 bases, with 13 bases separating them. CDR3: CASSTSGVGYTF. The CDR3 bases are TGTGCCAGCAGCACCTCAGGGGTCGGCTACACCTTC.

This clonotype appeared a few times. The V and J genes are TRBV2 and TRBJ2-3; D might be TRBD1 or TRBD2, each matching 6 bases. Germline V gene lookup returns CDR1 SNHLY and CDR2 FYNNEI. V lost 8 bases, J lost 4 bases, and 22 bases lay in between. This CDR3 is built from 16 residues. The CDR3 DNA reads as TGTGCCAGCGGGGGGCCATCGACAGTGTCCCCAGATACGCAGTATTTT. It translates to CASGGPSTVSPDTQYF.

This clonotype has ten or more counts. The rearrangement links TRBV5-5 to TRBJ2-1; 12 bases match TRBD2. Germline V CDR1 and CDR2: SGHKS, YYEKEE (reference sequence). The CDR3 is 16 amino acids. Losses at the gene ends were 2 bases for V and 7 bases for J; bases not matched to a gene: 7. The CDR3 nucleotides are TGTGCCAGCAGCTTCTCCACTAGCGGGAGGATTAATGAGCAGTTCTTC. Translated: CASSFSTSGRINEQFF.

The chain has TRBV29-1 and TRBJ2-1; no definite D call. CDR1 and CDR2 from the germline V gene are SQVTM and ANQGSEA. V gave up 7 bases and J gave up 3 bases, with 7 bases separating them. The CDR3 sequence is 11 residues long. CDR3 in DNA: TGCAGCGGTACGGACTACAATGAGCAGTTCTTC. The encoded protein is CSGTDYNEQFF.